The 17 T cell receptor beta chains below come from one sample, sequenced in a study of circulating tumor DNA in untreated peripheral T-cell lymphoma. Measured with immunoSEQ multiplex PCR; TCRdb has only the in-frame clones, and not every one. The sample has roughly 10,000 clones, about 80% seen once. The sequenced sample was tumor tissue. The source of these receptors is a human donor with peripheral T-cell lymphoma.

The chain has TRBV9 and TRBJ2-1, with D tentatively TRBD1 (6 bases). The CDR3 is made up of 17 amino acids. Germline assignment: CDR1 SGDLS and CDR2 YYNGEE. The V gene lost 5 bases and the J gene lost 2 bases, with 20 bases spanning the gap. The CDR3 spells CASSPPIQGMAYNEQFF. CDR3 nucleotides: TGTGCCAGCAGTCCTCCCATACAGGGAATGGCCTACAATGAGCAGTTCTTC.

This clone is a singleton in its sample. Distinct nucleotide sequences in the sample also encode this CDR3. The V call is TRBV6-8, the J call TRBJ2-7, with D possibly being TRBD1 (6 bases). The length of the CDR3 is 14 residues. V gave up 3 bases and J gave up 1 base, with 10 bases separating them. CDR1 and CDR2 from the germline V gene are MNHGY and SAAAGT. This CDR3 reads CASSYGQFSYEQYF. In DNA form, the CDR3 reads TGTGCCAGCAGTTATGGACAGTTTTCCTACGAGCAGTACTTC.

J is TRBJ2-1 and V is TRBV7-5; TRBD1, the table's D call, lacks a check against the DNA. TRBV7-5 is an annotated pseudogene. The length of the CDR3 is 15 residues. Here the CDR3 DNA reads TGTGCCAGCAGCCCCCCCGGGACACCCTACAATGAGCAGTTCTTC. Its translation is CASSPPGTPYNEQFF.

The V gene is TRBV5-1, the J gene TRBJ1-2; D gene unclear. Germline CDR1 is SGHRS and CDR2 is YFSETQ. V was pared by 0 bases and J by 0 bases, with 12 bases between. This CDR3 comprises 16 residues. The CDR3 sequence is CASSLVGGGANYGYTF. As DNA, the CDR3 is TGCGCCAGCAGCTTGGTTGGCGGAGGAGCTAACTATGGCTACACCTTC.

This clone turned up a few times. The J gene is TRBJ2-3, the V gene TRBV11-3, with D possibly TRBD2 on 6 matching bases. CDR3 length: 14 amino acids. The germline V and J ends were trimmed by 2 bases and 4 bases, with 10 bases remaining between them. Per germline, CDR1 SGHNT and CDR2 YENEEA. The CDR3 DNA sequence: TGTGCCAGCAGCTTAACTAGCTCGGCAGATACGCAGTATTTT. Amino acids: CASSLTSSADTQYF. The full variable domain, rest sourced from reference TRBV11-3 and TRBJ2-3, is EAGVVQSPRYKIIEKKQPVAFWCNPISGHNTLYWYLQNLGQGPELLIRYENEEAVDDSQLPKDRFSAERLKGVDSTLKIQPAELGDSAVYLCASSLTSSADTQYFGPGTRLTVL.

The chain recombines TRBV29-1 with TRBJ1-1, with unresolved D. Germline-derived CDR1 and CDR2 are SQVTM and ANQGSEA. This CDR3 has 12 amino acids. The V gene lost 4 bases and the J gene lost 4 bases, with 10 bases spanning the gap. The CDR3 is CSVVSRSTEAFF. DNA of the CDR3: TGCAGCGTTGTTTCCCGAAGCACTGAAGCTTTCTTT.

This clone was observed a handful of times. The chain combines TRBV18 with TRBJ2-7, with D perhaps matching TRBD1 (6 bases). Trimming took off 2 bases at V and 3 bases at J, with 14 bases between the two ends. CDR1 is KGHSH, CDR2 LQKENI, per germline. The CDR3 consists of 15 residues. This chain's CDR3 is CASSPGAGDRYEQYF. The CDR3, as DNA: TGTGCCAGCTCACCAGGGGCAGGGGACCGCTACGAGCAGTACTTC.

The chain joins TRBV28 to TRBJ2-7; 8 nucleotides line up with TRBD2. Germline loops: CDR1 MDHEN, CDR2 SYDVKM. J was trimmed by 1 base and V by 3 bases; bases with no gene match: 2. The CDR3 sequence is 14 residues long. The CDR3 nucleotides are TGTGCCAGCAGTTTTTTAGCGGGGTCCTACGAGCAGTACTTC. Its translation is CASSFLAGSYEQYF.

The chain links TRBV30 to TRBJ2-7; D may match TRBD1 or TRBD2 (5 bases each). V was trimmed by 0 bases and J by 7 bases, leaving 19 bases between them. CDR3 length: 15 amino acids. Germline CDR1 GTSNPN, CDR2 SVGIG (reference sequence). As DNA, the CDR3 is TGTGCCTGGAGTGTTGATTACGCTGTGGGGGTGGAGCAGTACTTC. Its protein product is CAWSVDYAVGVEQYF.

The J gene is TRBJ2-1, the V gene TRBV2; D might be TRBD2 (6 bases). The ends were cut back, 7 bases at V and 0 bases at J, with 19 bases in the middle. This CDR3 has 17 residues. Germline lookup yields CDR1 SNHLY and CDR2 FYNNEI. DNA for the CDR3: TGTGCCAGCACCCGAAGCAGGCGGGACCTCTCCTACAATGAGCAGTTCTTC. It encodes CASTRSRRDLSYNEQFF.

The rearrangement uses TRBV29-1 and TRBJ1-3; D is ambiguous. The CDR3 runs to 14 residues. Trimming removed 4 bases at V and 0 bases at J, with 10 bases between. Germline CDR1 reads SQVTM; CDR2 reads ANQGSEA. The CDR3 sequence: CSVGGVGSGNTIYF. The CDR3 DNA is TGCAGCGTTGGTGGGGTCGGCTCTGGAAACACCATATATTTT.

This chain connects TRBV5-1 to TRBJ2-1, with D possibly called TRBD1 or TRBD2 (6 bases each). CDR1 is SGHRS, CDR2 YFSETQ, per germline. Trimming stripped 4 bases from V and 8 bases from J, with 19 bases between. The CDR3 has 15 residues. The CDR3 coding sequence is TGCGCCAGCAGCGGAACGGGGGCCGAAGAGGATGAGCAGTTCTTC. Translation gives CASSGTGAEEDEQFF.

The chain has TRBV28 and TRBJ1-3, with TRBD1 as a possible D gene (5 bases). This CDR3 has 13 amino acids. With 10 bases removed from V and 1 base from J, the gap between germline ends came to 11 bases. CDR1 is MDHEN, CDR2 SYDVKM, per germline. The CDR3 loop reads CAILTGSGNTIYF. In DNA, the CDR3 is TGTGCCATACTCACAGGTTCTGGAAACACCATATATTTT.

This clone appeared a few times. The chain uses TRBV5-1 and TRBJ1-3; D is undetermined. CDR1 and CDR2 from the germline V gene are SGHRS and YFSETQ. There are 15 residues in the CDR3. Deletions cut 4 bases from V and 0 bases from J, with 11 bases between. The CDR3 region is CASSLDTYSGNTIYF. CDR3 nucleotide sequence: TGCGCCAGCAGCCTCGACACCTACTCTGGAAACACCATATATTTT.

Turning to this clone: The junction does not match germline at one end; this may be a read error. The chain recombines TRBV25-1 with TRBJ1-6; TRBD1 is a possible D gene (5 bases). Germline CDR1 reads MGHDK; CDR2 reads SYGVNS. The CDR3 totals 15 residues. The chain's CDR3 is CASSEINAGDSLLHF. In DNA, the CDR3 is TGTGCCAGCAGTGAGATAAACGCGGGGGATTCACTCCTCCACTTT.

The V call is TRBV29-1, the J call TRBJ2-3, with unresolved D. The CDR3 is 12 residues long. The germline V gene encodes CDR1 SQVTM and CDR2 ANQGSEA. Trimming removed 8 bases at V and 1 base at J, with 10 bases between. The CDR3 reads CSIGQGTDTQYF. CDR3 nucleotide sequence: TGCAGCATTGGGCAGGGCACAGATACGCAGTATTTT.

With respect to this clone: The junction departs from germline at one end; a sequencing error may be responsible. The CDR3 sequence is CASSLASSTLETQYF. CDR3 bases: TGTGCCAGCAGCTTGGCGTCCTCTACCCTGGAGACCCAGTACTTC. The J gene is TRBJ2-5, the V gene TRBV15; D remains unclear. This CDR3 is built from 15 residues. The germline gives CDR1 LNHNV, CDR2 YYDKDF (reference sequence).